What follows describes a single T cell receptor (beta chain). Its antigen is not identified. From approximately 3,500 ng of total RNA, each TCR library was prepared. TCRalpha and TCRbeta cDNA went through nested PCRs of roughly 17 and 9 cycles, two in total. TCRdb re-called the 5' RACE reads and gives one entry per CDR3 protein, without DNA. The sample data list 310,000 or so distinct CDR3 sequences. This record belongs to a study of monozygotic twins with inflammatory bowel disease. Overall study findings and caveats: Distinguishing T cell subtypes was not possible. TCRbeta inverse Simpson diversity was decreased in IBD patients versus healthy co-twins.

Sequencing used blood. The source of this sequence is a human donor with ulcerative colitis or Crohn's disease, or a healthy co-twin of an affected twin (not recorded which).

The CDR3: CASSFVRGGTGELFF. The chain is built from TRBV6-1 and TRBJ2-2; TCRdb calls TRBD1, which cannot be checked without DNA. CDR1 MNHNS and CDR2 SASEGT come from the germline V gene. CDR3 length equals 15 residues.